This T cell receptor beta chain was retrieved from a study of Graves' ophthalmopathy and Graves' hyperthyroidism (dated by TCRdb to 2016 to 2019). General notes on the study: Peripheral blood was collected at initial diagnosis, prior to any treatment. In total, 135 blood samples were TCR-sequenced: approximately 42 ophthalmopathy, about 75 hyperthyroidism and 17 hyperthyroidism-to-ophthalmopathy patients. The 90 to 100 discovery patients were randomly divided into training and test sets at a 7:3 ratio. Following sample collection, hyperthyroidism patients were given methimazole at a starting dose of 30 mg daily, and ophthalmopathy patients were given high-dose intravenous methylprednisolone. To tell Graves' ophthalmopathy apart from Graves' hyperthyroidism, and to predict which patients would progress to ophthalmopathy, the study relied on TCR beta repertoire signatures. In five or six hyperthyroidism patients, T-cell repertoires of thyroid tissue and blood were compared. To explore V-J signatures that distinguish ophthalmopathy from hyperthyroidism, a discovery set of about a hundred patients was enrolled, made up of more than 40 with ophthalmopathy and 57 with stable hyperthyroidism. For independent validation, a separate cohort was made up of 18 hyperthyroidism patients plus 17 patients who later progressed from hyperthyroidism to ophthalmopathy.

Points the paper makes about the study in general: No statistical method was used to predetermine the sample size, and group allocation was not hidden from the investigators. Ophthalmopathy was separated from stable hyperthyroidism by the 13-signature model with roughly 90% sensitivity and about 81% specificity in cross-validation and with 80%/75% in the test set. Most expanded thyroid clonotypes with a frequency above 0.001 also appeared in blood, which suggests that blood repertoires may reflect the immune response in the thyroid. In validation, the model predicted ophthalmopathy progression with 55% to 71% sensitivity and around 72% specificity; roughly 12 predicted patients were CT-confirmed with GO in a median of around 6.5 months.

TCR beta CDR3 regions were amplified from RNA transcripts for repertoire sequencing. HTBI primers and the Qiagen OneStep RT-PCR kit were used in a first-round RT-PCR, which was followed by a second-round multiplex PCR, size selection and purification. Libraries were sequenced paired-end with 100 bp reads on an Illumina HiSeq2000. On the authors' methods: Reads were processed with SOAPnuke, discarding reads with adapters, uncalled bases, mean Phred below 15, or no exact constant-primer or identifier match. COPE v1.2.5 was used to merge high-quality paired reads. Each unique nucleotide sequence was treated as a clonotype, and MiTCR v1.1 was used to align the clonotypes to the IMGT TRB V, D and J references. Analysis was restricted to V-J combinations with a frequency above 0.0001, which covered roughly 99% of repertoires. For each V-J combination, a TCR clonal expansion and chaos score was defined as the ratio of F50 clonal expansion to chaos observed in the TCRdist matrix. Welch's t-statistics and random forest were used to narrow the features down to over ten V-J combinations, which were then fed into a naive Bayes classifier. Thyroid-blood repertoire similarity was quantified with the Morisita-Horn index. The public reads were quality trimmed at Q25 with fastp and then assembled into clones with MiXCR by TCRdb, keeping productive beta chains. Records with the same CDR3 protein are collapsed into one entry carrying the most frequent genes and DNA. These V and J calls rely on TCRdb rather than the paper's analysis. The sample table holds around 400,000 distinct CDR3 sequences, of which 20% to 25% were seen once. The top ten hold roughly 3% of the sample.

In the germline V gene, CDR1 corresponds to SGHAT and CDR2 to FQNNGV. At the junction V is shortened by 1 base and J by 3 bases; bases outside the gene matches: 3. The CDR3 sequence holds 15 residues, the cysteine and phenylalanine included. Only the CDR3 region is kept as DNA, spanning 45 bases read in frame from base 1. This clonotype has ten or more counts. It lacks a known antigen. Base qualities were left out, and no much larger clone turns up one base away. Hyperthyroidism was defined as stable when no progression to ophthalmopathy occurred within 18 months of follow-up. The hyperthyroidism patients were 18 to 65 years old and newly diagnosed, with a disease duration of less than 2 months. Anyone with other autoimmune diseases, uncontrolled infections, pregnancy or lactation was excluded from the study. Clinical symptoms, serum thyroxine, TRAb, thyroid ultrasound and orbital computed tomography formed the basis of the diagnosis. Ficoll-Paque density gradient centrifugation was used to isolate PBMCs from around 10 ml of fresh peripheral blood. Trizol reagent was used to extract the total RNA, and its quality was then checked on an Agilent 2100 Bioanalyzer.

The receptor comes from a woman under 30 with stable Graves' hyperthyroidism. Donor details come from another sample of the same person, matched by shared clones. The sample taken for sequencing was peripheral blood. The receptor chain draws on TRBV11-2 and TRBJ2-4; the junction holds 7 bases that match TRBD1. The CDR3 has the sequence CASSLAYRGKNIQYF. The DNA sequence is given as TGTGCCAGCAGCTTAGCCTACAGGGGCAAAAACATTCAGTACTTC. The reference TRBV11-2 and TRBJ2-4 proteins fill in what lies around the CDR3, so the full variable domain reads EAGVAQSPRYKIIEKRQSVAFWCNPISGHATLYWYQQILGQGPKLLIQFQNNGVVDDSQLPKDRFSAERLKGVDSTLKIQPAKLEDSAVYLCASSLAYRGKNIQYFGAGTRLSVL.